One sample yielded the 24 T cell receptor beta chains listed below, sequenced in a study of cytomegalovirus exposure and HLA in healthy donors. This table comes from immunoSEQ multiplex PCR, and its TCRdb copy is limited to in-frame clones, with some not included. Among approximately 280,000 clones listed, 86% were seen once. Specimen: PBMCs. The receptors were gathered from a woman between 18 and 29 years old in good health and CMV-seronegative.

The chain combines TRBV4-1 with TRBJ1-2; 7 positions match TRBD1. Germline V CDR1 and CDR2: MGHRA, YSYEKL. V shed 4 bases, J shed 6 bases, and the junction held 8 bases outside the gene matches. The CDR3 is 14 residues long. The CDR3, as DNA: TGCGCCAGCAGCCCGCGGACAGGACTTAATGGCTACACCTTC. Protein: CASSPRTGLNGYTF.

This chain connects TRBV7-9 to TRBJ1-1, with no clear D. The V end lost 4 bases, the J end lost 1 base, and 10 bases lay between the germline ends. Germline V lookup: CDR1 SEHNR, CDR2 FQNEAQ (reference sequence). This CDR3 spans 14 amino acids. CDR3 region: CASSWTNENTEAFF. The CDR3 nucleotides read TGTGCCAGCAGCTGGACTAACGAGAACACTGAAGCTTTCTTT. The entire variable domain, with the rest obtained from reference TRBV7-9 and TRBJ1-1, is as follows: DTGVSQNPRHKITKRGQNVTFRCDPISEHNRLYWYRQTLGQGPEFLTYFQNEAQLEKSRLLSDRFSAERPKGSFSTLEIQRTEQGDSAMYLCASSWTNENTEAFFGQGTRLTVV.

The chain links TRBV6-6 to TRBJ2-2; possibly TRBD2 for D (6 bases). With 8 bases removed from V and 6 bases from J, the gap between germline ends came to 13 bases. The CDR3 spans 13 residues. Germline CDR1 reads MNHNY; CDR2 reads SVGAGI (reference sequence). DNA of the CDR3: TGTGCCAGCTCCCCGGGCGGGGCCGGGGAGCTGTTTTTT. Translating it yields CASSPGGAGELFF.

The CDR3 bases are TGTGCCAGCAGTCGGGGGGCCGTGGGGCAGTTCACCGGGGAGCTGTTTTTT. It yields the protein CASSRGAVGQFTGELFF. The J gene is TRBJ2-2, the V gene TRBV27; perhaps TRBD2 as D (7 bases). The CDR3 covers 17 residues. Germline values: CDR1 MNHEY, CDR2 SMNVEV (reference sequence). V was shortened by 5 bases and J by 4 bases, with 20 bases between the two germline ends.

The CDR3 DNA sequence: TGTGCCAGCAAACTAGGCCTGGGTTCCTACGAGCAGTACTTC. Translation: CASKLGLGSYEQYF. This rearrangement joins TRBV2 to TRBJ2-7; maybe TRBD2 (5 bases). Germline-derived CDR1 and CDR2 are SNHLY and FYNNEI. This CDR3 spans 14 amino acids. V lost 7 bases and J lost 1, with 14 bases in between. The variable domain in full, with the rest retrieved from reference TRBV2 and TRBJ2-7, is EPEVTQTPSHQVTQMGQEVILRCVPISNHLYFYWYRQILGQKVEFLVSFYNNEISEKSEIFDDQFSVERPDGSNFTLKIRSTKLEDSAMYFCASKLGLGSYEQYFGPGTRLTVT.

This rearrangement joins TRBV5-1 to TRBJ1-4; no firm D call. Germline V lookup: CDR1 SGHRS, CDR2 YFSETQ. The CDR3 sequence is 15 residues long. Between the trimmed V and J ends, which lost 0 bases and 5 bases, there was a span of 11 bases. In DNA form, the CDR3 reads TGCGCCAGCAGCTTGGACCCTGCTAACAATGAAAAACTGTTTTTT. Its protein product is CASSLDPANNEKLFF.

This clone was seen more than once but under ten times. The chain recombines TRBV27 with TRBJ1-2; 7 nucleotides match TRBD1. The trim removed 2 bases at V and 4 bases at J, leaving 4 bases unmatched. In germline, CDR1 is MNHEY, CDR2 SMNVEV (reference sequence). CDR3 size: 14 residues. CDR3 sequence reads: CASSLRGQTYGYTF. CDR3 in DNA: TGTGCCAGCAGTTTAAGGGGACAGACCTATGGCTACACCTTC.

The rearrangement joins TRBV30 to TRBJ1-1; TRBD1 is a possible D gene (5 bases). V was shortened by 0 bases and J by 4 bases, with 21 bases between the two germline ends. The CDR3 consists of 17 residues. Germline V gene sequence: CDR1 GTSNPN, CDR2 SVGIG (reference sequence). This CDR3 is CAWSVQTLPGRGTEAFF. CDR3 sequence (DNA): TGTGCCTGGAGTGTACAAACCCTCCCGGGGAGGGGCACTGAAGCTTTCTTT.

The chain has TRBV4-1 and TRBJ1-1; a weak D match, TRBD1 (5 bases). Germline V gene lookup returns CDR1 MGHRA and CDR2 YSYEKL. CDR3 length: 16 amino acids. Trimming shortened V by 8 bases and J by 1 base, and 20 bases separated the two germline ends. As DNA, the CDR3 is TGCGCCAGCCTAAAGAGTCAGGGAGCGGGGAACACTGAAGCTTTCTTT. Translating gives CASLKSQGAGNTEAFF.

The CDR3 spells CASSRTGPPETQYF. DNA of the CDR3: TGTGCCAGCAGTCGGACAGGGCCTCCCGAGACCCAGTACTTC. The V and J genes are TRBV6-5 and TRBJ2-5, with TRBD1 identical over 8 bases. The CDR3 contains 14 residues. Germline V lookup: CDR1 MNHEY, CDR2 SVGAGI. The trim removed 5 bases at V and 5 bases at J, leaving 7 bases unmatched.

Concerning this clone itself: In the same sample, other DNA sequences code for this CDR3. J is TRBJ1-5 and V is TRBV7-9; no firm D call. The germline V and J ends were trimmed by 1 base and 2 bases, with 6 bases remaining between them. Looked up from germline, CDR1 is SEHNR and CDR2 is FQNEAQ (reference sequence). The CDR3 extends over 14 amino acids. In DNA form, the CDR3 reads TGTGCCAGCAGCTTAGGCGGTGGCAATCAGCCCCAGCATTTT. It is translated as CASSLGGGNQPQHF.

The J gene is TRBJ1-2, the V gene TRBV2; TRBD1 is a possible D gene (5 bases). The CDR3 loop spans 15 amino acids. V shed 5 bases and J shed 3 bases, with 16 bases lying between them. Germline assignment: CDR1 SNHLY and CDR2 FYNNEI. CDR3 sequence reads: CASSLTTGRDYGYTF. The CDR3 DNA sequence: TGTGCCAGCAGTCTAACTACTGGCAGGGACTATGGCTACACCTTC.

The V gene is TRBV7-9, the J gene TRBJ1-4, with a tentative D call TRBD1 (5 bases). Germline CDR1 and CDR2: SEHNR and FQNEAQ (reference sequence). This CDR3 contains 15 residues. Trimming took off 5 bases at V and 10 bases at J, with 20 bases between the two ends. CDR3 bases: TGTGCCAGCAGCGCCCGCTCATGGGGGGAGGGAAAACTGTTTTTT. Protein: CASSARSWGEGKLFF. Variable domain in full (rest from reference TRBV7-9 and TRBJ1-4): DTGVSQNPRHKITKRGQNVTFRCDPISEHNRLYWYRQTLGQGPEFLTYFQNEAQLEKSRLLSDRFSAERPKGSFSTLEIQRTEQGDSAMYLCASSARSWGEGKLFFGSGTQLSVL.

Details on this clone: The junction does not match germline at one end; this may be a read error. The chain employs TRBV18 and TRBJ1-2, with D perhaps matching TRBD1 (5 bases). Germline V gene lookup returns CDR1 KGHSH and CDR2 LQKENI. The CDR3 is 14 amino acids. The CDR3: CASSPQRDSGGYTF. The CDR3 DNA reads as TGTGCCAGCTCCCCACAGAGGGACTCGGGTGGCTACACCTTC.

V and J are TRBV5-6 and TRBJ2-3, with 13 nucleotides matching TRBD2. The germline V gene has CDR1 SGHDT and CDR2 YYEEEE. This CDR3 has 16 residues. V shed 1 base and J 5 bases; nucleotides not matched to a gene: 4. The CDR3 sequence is CASSLKTSGREDTQYF. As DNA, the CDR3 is TGTGCCAGCAGCTTGAAAACTAGCGGGAGGGAAGATACGCAGTATTTT.

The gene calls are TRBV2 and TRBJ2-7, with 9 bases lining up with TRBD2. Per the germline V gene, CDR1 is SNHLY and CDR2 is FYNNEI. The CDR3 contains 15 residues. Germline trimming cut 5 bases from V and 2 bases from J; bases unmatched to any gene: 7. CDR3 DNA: TGTGCCAGCAGTCACTCACTAGCGGGCCCCTACGAGCAGTACTTC. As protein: CASSHSLAGPYEQYF.

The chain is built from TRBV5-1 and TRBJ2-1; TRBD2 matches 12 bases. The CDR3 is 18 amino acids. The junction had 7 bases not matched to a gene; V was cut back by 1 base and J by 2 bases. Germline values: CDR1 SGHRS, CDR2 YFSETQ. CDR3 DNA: TGCGCCAGCAGCTTGTGGCTAGCGGGAGGGCCCACCTACAATGAGCAGTTCTTC. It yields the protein CASSLWLAGGPTYNEQFF.

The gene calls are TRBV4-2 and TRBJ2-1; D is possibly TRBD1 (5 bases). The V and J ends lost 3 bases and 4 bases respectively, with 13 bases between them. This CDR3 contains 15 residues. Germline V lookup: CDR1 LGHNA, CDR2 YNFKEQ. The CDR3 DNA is TGTGCCAGCAGCCACCAGGGATCCCTTTACAATGAGCAGTTCTTC. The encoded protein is CASSHQGSLYNEQFF.

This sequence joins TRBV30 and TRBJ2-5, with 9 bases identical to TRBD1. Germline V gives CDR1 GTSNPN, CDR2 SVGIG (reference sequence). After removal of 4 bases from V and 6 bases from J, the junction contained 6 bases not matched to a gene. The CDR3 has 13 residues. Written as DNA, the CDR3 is TGTGCCTGGACCAAGGGACAGGGTCAGACCCAGTACTTC. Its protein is CAWTKGQGQTQYF.

The CDR3 nucleotides read TGTGCCAGCTCACTAACCGGGACAGGGTCCAATGAGCAGTTCTTC. Residues: CASSLTGTGSNEQFF. The rearrangement links TRBV18 to TRBJ2-1; TRBD1 matches at 9 bases. Germline CDR1 and CDR2: KGHSH and LQKENI. There are 15 residues in the CDR3. J was trimmed by 6 bases and V by 4 bases; bases with no gene match: 7.

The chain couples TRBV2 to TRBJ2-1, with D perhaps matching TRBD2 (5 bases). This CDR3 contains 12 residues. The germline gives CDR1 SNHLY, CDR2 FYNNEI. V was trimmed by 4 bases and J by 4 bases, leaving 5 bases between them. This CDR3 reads CASSGLYNEQFF. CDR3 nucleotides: TGTGCCAGCAGTGGACTATACAATGAGCAGTTCTTC.

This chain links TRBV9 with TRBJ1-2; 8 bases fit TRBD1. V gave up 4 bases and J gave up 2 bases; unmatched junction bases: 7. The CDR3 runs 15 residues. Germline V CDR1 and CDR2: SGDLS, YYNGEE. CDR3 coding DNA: TGTGCCAGCAGCCCTCGGACAGGGAGCAACTATGGCTACACCTTC. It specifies CASSPRTGSNYGYTF.

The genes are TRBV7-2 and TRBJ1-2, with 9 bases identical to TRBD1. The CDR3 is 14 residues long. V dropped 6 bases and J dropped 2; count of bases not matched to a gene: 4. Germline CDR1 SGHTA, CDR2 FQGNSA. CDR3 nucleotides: TGTGCCAGCAGAGCTGGACAGGGGAACTATGGCTACACCTTC. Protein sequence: CASRAGQGNYGYTF.

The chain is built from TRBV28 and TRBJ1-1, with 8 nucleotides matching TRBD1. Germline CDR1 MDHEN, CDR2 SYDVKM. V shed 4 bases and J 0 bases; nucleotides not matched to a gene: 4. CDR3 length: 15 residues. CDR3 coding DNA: TGTGCCAGCAGTTGGACAGGGATTATGAACACTGAAGCTTTCTTT. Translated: CASSWTGIMNTEAFF.